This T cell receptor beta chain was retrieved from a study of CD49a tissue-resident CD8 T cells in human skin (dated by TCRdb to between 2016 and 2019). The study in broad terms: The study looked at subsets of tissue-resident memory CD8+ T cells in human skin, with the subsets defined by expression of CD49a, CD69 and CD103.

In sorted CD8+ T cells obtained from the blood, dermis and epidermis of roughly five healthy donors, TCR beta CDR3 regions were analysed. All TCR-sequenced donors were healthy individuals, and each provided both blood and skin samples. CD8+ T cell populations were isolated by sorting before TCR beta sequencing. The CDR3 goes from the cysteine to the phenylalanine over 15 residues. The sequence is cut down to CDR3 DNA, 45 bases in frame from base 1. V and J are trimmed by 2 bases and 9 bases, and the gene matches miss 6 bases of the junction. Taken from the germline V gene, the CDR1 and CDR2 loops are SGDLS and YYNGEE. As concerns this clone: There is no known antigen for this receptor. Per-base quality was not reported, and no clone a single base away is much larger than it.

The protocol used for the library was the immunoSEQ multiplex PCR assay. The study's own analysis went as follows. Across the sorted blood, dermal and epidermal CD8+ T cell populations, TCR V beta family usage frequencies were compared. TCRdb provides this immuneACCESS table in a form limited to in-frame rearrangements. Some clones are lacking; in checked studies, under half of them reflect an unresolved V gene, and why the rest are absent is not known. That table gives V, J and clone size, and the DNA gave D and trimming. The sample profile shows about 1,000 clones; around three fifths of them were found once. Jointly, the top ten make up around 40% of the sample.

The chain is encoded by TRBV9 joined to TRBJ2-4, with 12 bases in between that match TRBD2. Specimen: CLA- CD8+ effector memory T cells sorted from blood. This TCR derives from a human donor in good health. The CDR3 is CASSVLAGGPGIQYF. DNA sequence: TGTGCCAGCAGCGTGCTAGCGGGAGGGCCTGGCATTCAGTACTTC.